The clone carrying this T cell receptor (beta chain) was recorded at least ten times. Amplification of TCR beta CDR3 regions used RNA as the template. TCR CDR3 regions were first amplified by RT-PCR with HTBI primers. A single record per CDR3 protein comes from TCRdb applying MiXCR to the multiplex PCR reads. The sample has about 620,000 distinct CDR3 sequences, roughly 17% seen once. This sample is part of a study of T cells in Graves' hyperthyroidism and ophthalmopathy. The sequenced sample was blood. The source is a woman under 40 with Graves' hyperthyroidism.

CDR3 protein: CASSSTGFGEQYF. The CDR3 region has the DNA TGTGCCAGCAGTTCCACAGGGTTCGGAGAGCAGTACTTC. This chain joins TRBV28 and TRBJ2-7; D may be TRBD1 (6 bases). V shed 4 bases and J shed 7 bases, with 14 bases lying between them. CDR3 size: 13 residues. Germline V gene data show CDR1 as MDHEN and CDR2 as SYDVKM.